The source of this T cell receptor beta chain is a study of blood T cell repertoires in COVID-19. Study-wide background: The United States, Italy and Spain supplied acute and convalescent COVID-19 samples. The cDNA or gDNA used as material had been derived from T cells, B-cell-depleted T cells, or PBMCs.

Germline V gives CDR1 LGHNA, CDR2 YSLEER. V dropped 0 bases and J dropped 5; count of bases not matched to a gene: 3. The CDR3 is 14 amino acids. In the original processing: From reference gene primer amplification, estimates of nucleated cell counts were derived. Using immunoSEQ multiplex PCR, the repertoire was profiled, and TCRdb retains in-frame clones only, with some absent. The V and J calls and the clone size are those of that table, but D and trimming were determined from the DNA. The repertoire holds tens of thousands of clones, with 86% as singletons. This chain links TRBV4-3 with TRBJ1-1; 7 bases fit TRBD1. The sample taken for sequencing was peripheral blood. This clonotype was obtained from a human donor in a cohort sampled during active COVID-19. CDR3 sequence reads: CASSQDRGRTEAFF. CDR3 sequence (DNA): TGCGCCAGCAGCCAAGACAGGGGGAGAACTGAAGCTTTCTTT.